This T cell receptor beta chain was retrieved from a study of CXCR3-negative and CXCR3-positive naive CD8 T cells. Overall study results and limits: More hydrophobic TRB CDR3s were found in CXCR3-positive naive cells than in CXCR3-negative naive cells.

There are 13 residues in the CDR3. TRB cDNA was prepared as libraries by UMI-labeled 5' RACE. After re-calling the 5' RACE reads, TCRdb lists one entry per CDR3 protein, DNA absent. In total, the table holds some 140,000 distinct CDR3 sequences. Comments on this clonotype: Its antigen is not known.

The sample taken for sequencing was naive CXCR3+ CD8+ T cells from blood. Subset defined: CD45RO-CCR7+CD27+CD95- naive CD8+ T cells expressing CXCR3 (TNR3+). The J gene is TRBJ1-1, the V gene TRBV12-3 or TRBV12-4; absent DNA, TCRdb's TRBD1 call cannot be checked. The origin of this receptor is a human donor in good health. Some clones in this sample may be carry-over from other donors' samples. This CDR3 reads CASTLGVVTEAFF.